A selection of T cell receptor beta chains follows, all from one sample in a study of shared clonotypes between healthy human individuals. The table came from immunoSEQ multiplex PCR; TCRdb's copy has only in-frame clones and leaves some out. Altogether a few million clones are present, around 93% being singletons, with the ten largest covering more than 0.35%. Specimen: naive CD4+ T cells from PBMCs. All receptors derive from a young man in good health. Some clones in this sample may be carry-over from other donors' samples. Each CDR3 is given with its conserved first and last residue. A D gene is named only where the DNA matches it firmly. Clone sizes are given selectively: once, few, many, or a class where the clone is expanded.

CDR3nt	CDR3aa	v_gene	j_gene	len	abundance	d_gene
TGCGCCAGCAGCTTGGACAGACAGACCATATATTTT	CASSLDRQTIYF	TRBV5-1	TRBJ1-3	12	NA	NA
TGCGCCAGCGCAAAGCGCCGGGACGATTACAATGAGCAGTTCTTC	CASAKRRDDYNEQFF	TRBV10-1	TRBJ2-1	15	NA	NA
TGTGCCATCTCAGGACAGCCCGGAAACACCATATATTTT	CAISGQPGNTIYF	TRBV10-3	TRBJ1-3	13	NA	NA
TGTGCCAGCAGACGCACAGGGACCCAAGAGACCCAGTACTTC	CASRRTGTQETQYF	TRBV2	TRBJ2-5	14	NA	NA
TGTGCCAGCAGCTTAGACCCAAGCGGGAAGAACTATGAGCAGTACTTC	CASSLDPSGKNYEQYF	TRBV11-2	TRBJ2-7	16	once	TRBD2
TGTGCCAGCAGTTGGAGCTACGAGCAGTACTTC	CASSWSYEQYF	TRBV28	TRBJ2-7	11	few	NA
TGTGCCAGCAGCTATAGACAGGTCACAGATACGCAGTATTTT	CASSYRQVTDTQYF	TRBV5-6	TRBJ2-3	14	NA	NA
TGTGCCAGCAGTTACTCGAGCGGGGGCTTCTCCTACGAGCAGTACTTC	CASSYSSGGFSYEQYF	TRBV6-5	TRBJ2-7	16	NA	TRBD2
TGTGCCAGTAGTTTGTTTGAAAAACTGTTTTTT	CASSLFEKLFF	TRBV19	TRBJ1-4	11	few	NA
TGCGCCAGCAGCTTGGCCGTGACAGGGATGGATGAAAAACTGTTTTTT	CASSLAVTGMDEKLFF	TRBV5-1	TRBJ1-4	16	NA	TRBD1
TGTGCCAGCAGCCAAGTTGCTAGCGGGGTCACCGGGGAGCTGTTTTTT	CASSQVASGVTGELFF	TRBV4-2	TRBJ2-2	16	NA	TRBD2
TGTGCCAGCAGTGAACTGGACTATGGCTACACCTTC	CASSELDYGYTF	TRBV6-1	TRBJ1-2	12	few	NA
TGCGCCAGCAGCCCCGGGGACGGCTCCGATACGCAGTATTTT	CASSPGDGSDTQYF	TRBV5-1	TRBJ2-3	14	NA	NA
TGTGCCAGCAGTACCCCGGGACAGGGGCTCTACGAGCAGTACTTC	CASSTPGQGLYEQYF	TRBV27	TRBJ2-7	15	NA	TRBD1
TGTGCCAGCAGCTTAGACAGGGACAATGAGCAGTTCTTC	CASSLDRDNEQFF	TRBV11-2	TRBJ2-1	13	NA	NA
TGTGCCAGCAGGGATGGGACAGGACGGGAGCAGTACTTC	CASRDGTGREQYF	TRBV27	TRBJ2-7	13	NA	TRBD1
TGTGCCAGTGGACTCACCTTGGGAAATGAGCAGTTCTTC	CASGLTLGNEQFF	TRBV19	TRBJ2-1	13	NA	NA
TGCGCCAGCAGCTTGGACGATAACTATGGCTACACCTTC	CASSLDDNYGYTF	TRBV5-1	TRBJ1-2	13	NA	NA
TGTGCCAGCAGCTTATCGGCGGACACAGATACGCAGTATTTT	CASSLSADTDTQYF	TRBV7-3	TRBJ2-3	14	NA	NA
TGTGCCAGCAGCCCTCCCCTAGCGGGAATAGCCAAAAACATTCAGTACTTC	CASSPPLAGIAKNIQYF	TRBV28	TRBJ2-4	17	NA	TRBD2
TGTGCCAGCAGCTACCCGGGACCCCAAAGGACGGAGACCCAGTACTTC	CASSYPGPQRTETQYF	TRBV5-6	TRBJ2-5	16	NA	NA
TGTGCCAGCAGCGCGGGACAGAGAAACTATGGCTACACCTTC	CASSAGQRNYGYTF	TRBV9	TRBJ1-2	14	few	TRBD1
TGTGCCCGCGGCAGGGTGAGGGACGAGCAGTACTTC	CARGRVRDEQYF	TRBV30	TRBJ2-7	12	NA	NA
TGTGCCAGCAGAAAGTCGGGGAACACTGAAGCTTTCTTT	CASRKSGNTEAFF	TRBV28	TRBJ1-1	13	once	NA
TGCGCCAGCAGGCTTGGACGGACGAACACTGAAGCTTTCTTT	CASRLGRTNTEAFF	TRBV4-3	TRBJ1-1	14	NA	NA
TGTGCCAGCAGCTTTGCGGGGATTAGCAATCAGCCCCAGCATTTT	CASSFAGISNQPQHF	TRBV5-6	TRBJ1-5	15	NA	NA
TGTGCCTGGAGTGGCGGGACAGCCGATACCCAGTACTTC	CAWSGGTADTQYF	TRBV30	TRBJ2-5	13	NA	NA
TGTGCCAGCAGCCACCAGCAGGAGCAGTACTTC	CASSHQQEQYF	TRBV7-9	TRBJ2-7	11	NA	NA
TGTGCCAGCAGCTTCGGCGGGGCAACTAATGAAAAACTGTTTTTT	CASSFGGATNEKLFF	TRBV7-2	TRBJ1-4	15	NA	NA
TGCGCCAGCAGCTCACTAGCGGGAGGACCGTACGAGCAGTACTTC	CASSSLAGGPYEQYF	TRBV5-1	TRBJ2-7	15	NA	TRBD2
TGTGCCAGCAGGAAGGGGACCCCCCCCTACGAGCAGTACTTC	CASRKGTPPYEQYF	TRBV28	TRBJ2-7	14	NA	NA
TGTGCCAGCAGCTGGGGACAGGGGGCAATCTACGAGCAGTACTTC	CASSWGQGAIYEQYF	TRBV5-8	TRBJ2-7	15	NA	TRBD1
TGCGCCAGCAGCCTCGGGATGAACACTGAAGCTTTCTTT	CASSLGMNTEAFF	TRBV5-1	TRBJ1-1	13	NA	NA
TGTGCCAGCAGCTTAGGGGTCCACCACAATGAGCAGTTCTTC	CASSLGVHHNEQFF	TRBV7-3	TRBJ2-1	14	NA	NA
TGTGCCAGCAGCTTAGTCCGAAACGAGCAGTACTTC	CASSLVRNEQYF	TRBV7-2	TRBJ2-7	12	NA	NA
TGCAGCGATTGGACAGGGTTCGGTGGCTACACCTTC	CSDWTGFGGYTF	TRBV29-1	TRBJ1-2	12	few	TRBD1
TGTGCCTGGAAGCGGCAGGGGGCGGGATACGAGCAGTACTTC	CAWKRQGAGYEQYF	TRBV30	TRBJ2-7	14	NA	TRBD1
TGTGCCAGCAGCCCTAGGGGGTCGGGCGGATCCCCCTCTAGCACAGATACGCAGTATTTT	CASSPRGSGGSPSSTDTQYF	TRBV11-3	TRBJ2-3	20	NA	NA
TGTGCCAGCAGCCTCGCGGACTGGGGCGACGAGCAGTACTTC	CASSLADWGDEQYF	TRBV9	TRBJ2-7	14	NA	NA
TGTGCCAGCAGCTCCTCGGCCCTACAGGGGGAAAAACTGTTTTTT	CASSSSALQGEKLFF	TRBV6-6	TRBJ1-4	15	NA	TRBD1
TGTGCCAGCACCAAGGGGTTAGCGCGTTATCTCGGCGGAAATGAGCAGTTCTTC	CASTKGLARYLGGNEQFF	TRBV2	TRBJ2-1	18	NA	NA
TGTGCCAGCAGCTTCTCGGACAACTATCAGCCCCAGCATTTT	CASSFSDNYQPQHF	TRBV5-5	TRBJ1-5	14	NA	NA
TGTGCCAGCGCCACAGGGACTCGCTCCTATAATTCACCCCTCCACTTT	CASATGTRSYNSPLHF	TRBV11-2	TRBJ1-6	16	NA	NA
TGTGCCAGCAGCTTAGTTACTAGCGGCACAGATACGCAGTATTTT	CASSLVTSGTDTQYF	TRBV7-2	TRBJ2-3	15	NA	TRBD2
TGCGCCAGCAGCCCTCAGGGAGTTGAGGAAAAACTGTTTTTT	CASSPQGVEEKLFF	TRBV5-1	TRBJ1-4	14	few	NA
TGTGCCAGCACACGGGTGTACCAAGAGACCCAGTACTTC	CASTRVYQETQYF	TRBV28	TRBJ2-5	13	NA	NA
TGCGCCTCCGGGCTAGCGGGATACACCGGGGAGCTGTTTTTT	CASGLAGYTGELFF	TRBV5-1	TRBJ2-2	14	NA	TRBD2
TGTGCCAGCAGCCCCCGGACTAGCGGGCAAAGCACAGATACGCAGTATTTT	CASSPRTSGQSTDTQYF	TRBV7-3	TRBJ2-3	17	NA	TRBD2
TGTGCCAGCAGCCCATCCGGGACTGGTCGATACAATGAGCAGTTCTTC	CASSPSGTGRYNEQFF	TRBV7-9	TRBJ2-1	16	NA	NA
TGTGCCAGCCGTCCTCTTCAGGGTGACACTGAAGCTTTCTTT	CASRPLQGDTEAFF	TRBV4-2	TRBJ1-1	14	few	NA
TGCGCCAGCAGCTTGCAGGCCACGAACACCGGGGAGCTGTTTTTT	CASSLQATNTGELFF	TRBV5-1	TRBJ2-2	15	NA	NA
TGTGCCAGCAGCGGCGCCCTCTGGGGGGCTCTTGCAGATACGCAGTATTTT	CASSGALWGALADTQYF	TRBV21-1	TRBJ2-3	17	NA	NA
TGTGCCAGCAGGACCCATTGGGAGACCCAGTACTTC	CASRTHWETQYF	TRBV6-1	TRBJ2-5	12	NA	NA
TGTGCCAGCAGCCCCGGGACTGTCTACGAGCAGTACTTC	CASSPGTVYEQYF	TRBV28	TRBJ2-7	13	NA	NA
TGTGCCAGCAGCTTGGCTAGCACAGATACGCAGTATTTT	CASSLASTDTQYF	TRBV5-4	TRBJ2-3	13	NA	NA
TGTGCCAGCAGCTTTATTAAGGGGGGGGGAAACACCATATATTTT	CASSFIKGGGNTIYF	TRBV7-8	TRBJ1-3	15	NA	NA
TGTGCCAGCAGCAACGGACTAGGGGCATACAATGAGCAGTTCTTC	CASSNGLGAYNEQFF	TRBV11-2	TRBJ2-1	15	NA	TRBD2
TGTGCCAGCAGCGTGGGCGACAGGACCTACGAGCAGTACTTC	CASSVGDRTYEQYF	TRBV9	TRBJ2-7	14	NA	NA
TGCGCCAGCAGCTTGGAAGGTTCGGGCTACGAGCAGTACTTC	CASSLEGSGYEQYF	TRBV5-1	TRBJ2-7	14	NA	NA
TGTGCCACCATCCCCCAGGACGGGGTTGAGCAGTACTTC	CATIPQDGVEQYF	TRBV28	TRBJ2-7	13	NA	NA